This T cell receptor beta chain is from a study of radiation and T cells in renal cell carcinoma. General observations from the study: From baseline, blood top tumor clonotypes peaked at 2 weeks post-radiation. Baseline intratumoral clonotype presence is unknown without pretreatment biopsies.

This CDR3 spans 16 amino acids. V was pared by 5 bases and J by 0 bases, with 14 bases between. Germline-derived CDR1 and CDR2 are SGHVS and FQNEAQ. Regarding this clone: Its antigen is unknown.

Time point: baseline pretreatment blood. Treatment in this sample: 15 Gy SBRT to primary tumor, nephrectomy 4 weeks later. Serial blood draws occurred at baseline and 2 and 4 weeks post-SBRT. Clear cell pathology was present in this patient's renal cell carcinoma. Generated by immunoSEQ multiplex PCR, the TCRdb table keeps only in-frame clones and is missing some. The sample contains approximately 45,000 clones, around 83% of which appear only once. The sequencing here drew on blood, taken from a patient whose treatment included radiotherapy and nephrectomy. V gene TRBV7-8 combines with J gene TRBJ2-4; D gene uncertain. The receptor was derived from a woman in her seventies with renal cell carcinoma. The CDR3: CASSAWLETAKNIQYF. DNA of the CDR3: TGTGCCAGCAGCGCGTGGCTGGAGACAGCCAAAAACATTCAGTACTTC.